This TCR beta chain was sequenced during a study of Ad26.COV2.S vaccination and SARS-CoV-2 variants. Findings and limits, study-wide: Post-vaccination breadth of spike-specific CD8+ and CD4+ T cell responses was reportedly substantial.

The treatment denotes: some 20 received Ad26.COV2.S at low or high dose, single or two shots; roughly 5 received placebo; per-sample allocation not given. Samples analyzed were those drawn on day 63 after the first vaccine or placebo injection. Notes on this clone: Its target is not known.

This table comes from immunoSEQ multiplex PCR, and its TCRdb copy is limited to in-frame clones, with some not included. The profile covers more than 300,000 clones, with just under 85% appearing a single time and around 2% taken by the ten largest. The sample consisted of peripheral blood, taken in a trial of Ad26.COV2.S vaccine versus placebo. The origin of this receptor is a person aged 18 to 65 who received the Ad26.COV2.S COVID-19 vaccine or a placebo.

The CDR3 DNA reads as TGTGCCAGTTCCTTAAAGCCCCTAGGAGGAGAGCAGTTCTTC. This codes for CASSLKPLGGEQFF. This chain links TRBV19 with TRBJ2-1; D is perhaps TRBD2 (5 bases). Germline CDR1 LNHDA, CDR2 SQIVND (reference sequence). Trimming pared 8 bases from V and 10 bases from J, leaving 21 bases between. The CDR3 loop spans 14 amino acids.